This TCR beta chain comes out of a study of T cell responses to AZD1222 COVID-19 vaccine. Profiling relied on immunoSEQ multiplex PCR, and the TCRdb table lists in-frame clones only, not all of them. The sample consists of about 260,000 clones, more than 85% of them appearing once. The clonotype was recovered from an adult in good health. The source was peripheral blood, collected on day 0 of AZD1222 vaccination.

The CDR3 DNA is TGTGCCAGCAGTTTAGGGCAGGGGGGACGGGAGACCCAGTACTTC. It encodes CASSLGQGGRETQYF. The rearrangement links TRBV28 to TRBJ2-5, with D perhaps TRBD1 (7 bases). V was shortened by 2 bases and J by 5 bases, with 15 bases between the two germline ends. Germline V CDR1 and CDR2: MDHEN, SYDVKM. The CDR3 extends over 15 amino acids. The entire variable domain, with the rest obtained from reference TRBV28 and TRBJ2-5, is as follows: DVKVTQSSRYLVKRTGEKVFLECVQDMDHENMFWYRQDPGLGLRLIYFSYDVKMKEKGDIPEGYSVSREKKERFSLILESASTNQTSMYLCASSLGQGGRETQYFGPGTRLLVL.